This T cell receptor beta chain was profiled in a study of vaccination and CD4 T cells after COVID-19. Whole-study context: Fewer than ten convalescent cases were mild and one was severe, and all had been SARS-CoV-2 positive by nasal swab PCR. Researchers treated control cultures with a CEFX pool, an HIV-1 Nef pool, or no peptide. The convalescents comprised six males and four females, two of them Hispanic.

Remarks on this clonotype: What it recognizes is unknown.

Oncomine TCR Beta short-read sequencing was applied to DNA from cultured CD4+ T cells. In TCRdb, the PCR reads were re-called with MiXCR into one record per CDR3 protein. The repertoire has 15,000 or so distinct CDR3 sequences, roughly 51% of them found once; the top ten carry 15% to 20%. Treatment: approximately 11-day PBMC culture with coronavirus spike peptide pools or control peptides (ViraFEST assay). The authors cultured about 2.2 million PBMCs per well with 10 IU/ml IL-2 and 8 to 10 ug/ml peptide pools. Germline CDR1 reads MGHRA; CDR2 reads YSYEKL. The CDR3 has 15 residues. V was trimmed by 4 bases and J by 5 bases, leaving 17 bases between them.

This clonotype originated in a human donor who had recovered from COVID-19. The V call is TRBV4-1, the J call TRBJ2-5; D is perhaps TRBD1 (5 bases). The source material was CD4+ T cells from blood, cultured in vitro. The CDR3 is CASSLHGLRGETQYF. DNA of the CDR3: TGCGCCAGCAGCCTCCACGGGCTTAGGGGCGAGACCCAGTACTTC.